These T cell receptor beta chains were read from a single sample in a study of regulatory T cells in long-lasting Graves disease. TCRdb reprocessed the multiplex PCR reads with MiXCR, giving one entry per CDR3 protein. The table shows 350,000 to 400,000 distinct CDR3 sequences, with less than 20% occurring only once. This sample comprised peripheral blood mononuclear cells (PBMCs), obtained at new diagnosis, from a patient treated with antithyroid drugs. These receptors came from a female donor with Graves disease. CDR3s include the opening cysteine and the closing phenylalanine or tryptophan. A D gene is named only where the DNA matches it firmly.

v_call	d_call	cdr3_aa
TRBV5-1	.	CASSLAPGSTDTQYF
TRBV18	.	CASSPAGANYGYTF
TRBV2	.	CASSEARNPAAKNIQYF
TRBV4-3	.	CASSPGASGNYEQYF
TRBV18	TRBD1	CASSQTGGYQPQHF
TRBV12-3/TRBV12-4	.	CASSSVLQGTAEAFF
TRBV11-2	.	CASSLWPGLNEKLFF
TRBV11-2	.	CASSLARTSGNTIYF
TRBV18	.	CASSPGAGSEAFF
TRBV11-2	.	CASSLSTKNIQYF